The 18 T cell receptor beta chains listed next were all sequenced from one sample in a study of cytomegalovirus exposure and HLA in healthy donors. The study ran its PCR with 60 Vbeta and 13 Jbeta primers. Profiling relied on immunoSEQ multiplex PCR, and the TCRdb table lists in-frame clones only, not all of them. Of tens of thousands of clones detected, about 70% appear once; the ten largest clones hold about 2.1%. Sequenced sample: PBMCs. Source of these receptors: a woman in her twenties or thirties in good health and CMV-seronegative.

The rearrangement uses TRBV4-1 and TRBJ2-7; 9 positions agree with TRBD1. V lost 3 bases, J lost 3 bases, and 9 bases stayed unmatched. Per the germline V gene, CDR1 is MGHRA and CDR2 is YSYEKL. There are 16 residues in the CDR3. CDR3: CASSQLDGTGYYEQYF. The DNA for the CDR3 is TGCGCCAGCAGCCAGCTGGACGGGACAGGGTACTACGAGCAGTACTTC.

This sequence joins TRBV19 and TRBJ2-3; 11 bases match TRBD2. The trim removed 8 bases at V and 2 bases at J, leaving 3 bases unmatched. CDR3 length equals 14 residues. Germline assignment: CDR1 LNHDA and CDR2 SQIVND (reference sequence). CDR3 sequence reads: CASVAGGLTDTQYF. The CDR3 bases are TGTGCCAGTGTAGCGGGGGGGCTCACAGATACGCAGTATTTT.

With regard to this clone: At one of its ends the junction is not consistent with the germline gene, which may arise from a read error. This chain connects TRBV4-1 to TRBJ2-1, with D maybe TRBD2 (6 bases). The germline V gene encodes CDR1 MGHRA and CDR2 YSYEKL. The CDR3 runs to 14 residues. CDR3 in amino acids: CASSQVGGLPEQFF. The CDR3 region has the DNA TGTGCCAGCAGCCAAGTCGGGGGACTCCCTGAGCAGTTCTTC.

V and J are TRBV7-9 and TRBJ1-6; a weak D match, TRBD1 (6 bases). The CDR3 consists of 15 residues. The germline CDR1 and CDR2 sequences are SEHNR and FQNEAQ (reference sequence). V was pared by 2 bases and J by 7 bases, with 12 bases between. The CDR3 loop reads CASSLRTVENSPLHF. The CDR3 DNA reads TGTGCCAGCAGCTTAAGGACAGTCGAAAATTCACCCCTCCACTTT.

The rearrangement uses TRBV5-4 and TRBJ2-2; 14 positions match TRBD2. The CDR3 sequence is 16 residues long. Trimming removed 2 bases from V and 5 bases from J; junction bases left unmatched: 2. The V gene's germline CDR1 is SGHNT and CDR2 YYREEE (reference sequence). CDR3 sequence: CASSLGLAGGTGELFF. CDR3 nucleotide sequence: TGTGCCAGCAGCTTAGGACTAGCGGGGGGAACCGGGGAGCTGTTTTTT.

There are a few counts of this clone. The chain couples TRBV10-3 to TRBJ1-2; no definite D call. Germline CDR1 and CDR2: ENHRY and SYGVKD. CDR3 length equals 13 residues. V lost 0 bases and J 5 bases, leaving 7 bases between the germline ends. Written as DNA, the CDR3 is TGTGCCATCAGTGAGTCTCAGGATTATGGCTACACCTTC. Translating gives CAISESQDYGYTF.

This chain uses TRBV4-1 with TRBJ2-7, with 7 bases identical to TRBD1. The germline CDR1 and CDR2 sequences are MGHRA and YSYEKL. Trimming took 0 bases from V and 3 from J; bases not matched to a gene: 11. The CDR3 is 17 amino acids. CDR3 residues: CASSQDIARDRSYEQYF. CDR3 coding DNA: TGCGCCAGCAGCCAAGATATCGCCCGGGACAGAAGCTACGAGCAGTACTTC.

This clone was counted only a few times. The rearrangement joins TRBV15 to TRBJ1-1, with D unclear. There are 16 residues in the CDR3. Germline V gene lookup returns CDR1 LNHNV and CDR2 YYDKDF (reference sequence). V lost 0 bases and J 0 bases, leaving 11 bases between the germline ends. The CDR3 protein is CATSRDYSPVNTEAFF. The CDR3 DNA sequence: TGTGCCACCAGCAGAGATTACTCCCCCGTGAACACTGAAGCTTTCTTT.

This clone was picked up a small number of times. The chain links TRBV6-1 to TRBJ1-5; D unresolved. CDR1 is MNHNS, CDR2 SASEGT, per germline. Trimming cost V 4 bases and J 0 bases, with 13 bases left between them. CDR3 size: 16 residues. In nucleotides, the CDR3 is TGTGCCAGCAGTGTCGCCGGGTTTTATAGCAATCAGCCCCAGCATTTT. Residues: CASSVAGFYSNQPQHF.

This clone was seen a few times. V is TRBV5-1 and J is TRBJ2-7; 8 bases fit TRBD1. The CDR3 runs 15 residues. J was trimmed by 4 bases and V by 1 base; bases with no gene match: 7. Germline lookup yields CDR1 SGHRS and CDR2 YFSETQ. CDR3 region: CASSLFSGGAYEQYF. The CDR3 region has the DNA TGCGCCAGCAGCTTGTTTTCAGGGGGCGCGTACGAGCAGTACTTC. The entire variable domain, with the rest obtained from reference TRBV5-1 and TRBJ2-7, is as follows: KAGVTQTPRYLIKTRGQQVTLSCSPISGHRSVSWYQQTPGQGLQFLFEYFSETQRNKGNFPGRFSGRQFSNSRSEMNVSTLELGDSALYLCASSLFSGGAYEQYFGPGTRLTVT.

The sample holds a few counts of this clone. The chain couples TRBV7-3 to TRBJ2-5; D is unresolved. The CDR3 is 13 residues long. Germline CDR1 SGHTA, CDR2 FQGTGA. The germline V and J ends were trimmed by 3 bases and 0 bases, with 5 bases remaining between them. The CDR3 DNA reads as TGTGCCAGCAGCTTTTCGGACCAAGAGACCCAGTACTTC. This translates into CASSFSDQETQYF.

The chain employs TRBV4-1 and TRBJ2-7, with a tentative D call TRBD1 (6 bases). CDR3 length: 15 amino acids. Between the trimmed V and J ends, which lost 4 bases and 0 bases, there was a span of 13 bases. Germline V gene lookup returns CDR1 MGHRA and CDR2 YSYEKL. Here the CDR3 DNA reads TGCGCCAGCAGCCGCATACAGGGAAGCTCCTACGAGCAGTACTTC. This translates into CASSRIQGSSYEQYF.

The chain links TRBV10-2 to TRBJ2-7; 10 bases map to TRBD2. Germline trimming cut 5 bases from V and 3 bases from J; bases unmatched to any gene: 7. The CDR3 consists of 15 residues. Germline V gene data show CDR1 as WSHSY and CDR2 as SAAADI. CDR3 sequence (DNA): TGCGCCAGCAGTTTCCCGGGACTAGCGATCTACGAGCAGTACTTC. As protein: CASSFPGLAIYEQYF.

This sequence joins TRBV5-8 and TRBJ2-2; no clear D gene. CDR1 and CDR2 from the germline V gene are SGHTS and YDEGEE. The CDR3 contains 14 residues. Trimming shortened V by 0 bases and J by 4 bases, and 7 bases separated the two germline ends. The CDR3 nucleotides read TGTGCCAGCAGCTTGGCCCGGTCCACCGGGGAGCTGTTTTTT. This codes for CASSLARSTGELFF.

This chain joins TRBV10-3 and TRBJ2-1; 7 bases fit TRBD2. CDR1 and CDR2 from the germline V gene are ENHRY and SYGVKD. V lost 2 bases to trimming and J lost 15 bases; unmatched junction nucleotides: 7. This CDR3 comprises 12 residues. DNA of the CDR3: TGTGCCATCAGTGAGGAGCGGGGAATTTTGTTCTTC. The encoded protein is CAISEERGILFF.

This clone was recorded a few times. This sequence joins TRBV6-1 and TRBJ2-7; 11 positions match TRBD2. The ends lost 7 bases at V and 7 bases at J; junction bases unmatched: 6. The length of the CDR3 is 13 residues. Germline lookup yields CDR1 MNHNS and CDR2 SASEGT. CDR3 sequence (DNA): TGTGCCAGCACGACTAGCGGGGAGTCTGAGCAGTACTTC. Translated: CASTTSGESEQYF.

This rearrangement joins TRBV19 to TRBJ1-2, with TRBD1 identical over 8 bases. The V gene's germline CDR1 is LNHDA and CDR2 SQIVND (reference sequence). Trimming removed 8 bases from V and 8 bases from J; junction bases left unmatched: 7. CDR3 length equals 12 residues. The CDR3 DNA follows: TGTGCCAGTGCCCAGGGGGCGCGAGGCTACACCTTC. As protein: CASAQGARGYTF.

This chain links TRBV19 with TRBJ2-5; maybe TRBD1 (5 bases). There are 14 residues in the CDR3. The germline V gene has CDR1 LNHDA and CDR2 SQIVND (reference sequence). Trimming stripped 1 base from V and 0 bases from J, with 6 bases between. Here the CDR3 reads CASSIGQYQETQYF. The CDR3 DNA follows: TGTGCCAGTAGTATAGGACAGTACCAAGAGACCCAGTACTTC.